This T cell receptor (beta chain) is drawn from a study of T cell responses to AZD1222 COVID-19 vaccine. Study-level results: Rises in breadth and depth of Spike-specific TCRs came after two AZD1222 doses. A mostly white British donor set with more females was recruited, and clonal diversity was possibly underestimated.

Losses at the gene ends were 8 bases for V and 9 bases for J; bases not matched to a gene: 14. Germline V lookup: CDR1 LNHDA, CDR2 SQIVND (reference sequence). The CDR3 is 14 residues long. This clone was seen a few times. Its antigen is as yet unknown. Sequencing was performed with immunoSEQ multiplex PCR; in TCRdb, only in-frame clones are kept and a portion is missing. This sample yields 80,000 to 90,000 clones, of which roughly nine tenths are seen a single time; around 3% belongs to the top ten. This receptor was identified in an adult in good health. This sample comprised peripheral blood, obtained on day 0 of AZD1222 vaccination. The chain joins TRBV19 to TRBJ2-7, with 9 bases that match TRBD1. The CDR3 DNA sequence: TGTGCCAGTGGTAACTCGGGACAGGGTAATCGGCAGTACTTC. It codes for CASGNSGQGNRQYF.